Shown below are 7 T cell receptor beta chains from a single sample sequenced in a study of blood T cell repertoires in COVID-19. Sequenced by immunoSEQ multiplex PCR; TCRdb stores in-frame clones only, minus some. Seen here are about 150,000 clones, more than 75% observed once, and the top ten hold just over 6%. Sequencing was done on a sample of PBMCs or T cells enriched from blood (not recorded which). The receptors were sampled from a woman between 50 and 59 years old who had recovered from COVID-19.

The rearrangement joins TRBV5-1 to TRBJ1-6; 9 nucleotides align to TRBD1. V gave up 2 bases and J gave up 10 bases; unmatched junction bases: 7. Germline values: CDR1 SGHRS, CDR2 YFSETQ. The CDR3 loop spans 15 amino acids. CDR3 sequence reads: CASSFSDRGGSPLHF. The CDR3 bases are TGCGCCAGCAGCTTTTCGGACAGGGGTGGGTCACCCCTCCACTTT.

CDR3 DNA: TGTGCCACCAGCAGAGGGGCCGGGACAGGGAATGGAAACACCATATATTTT. Amino acids: CATSRGAGTGNGNTIYF. The rearrangement links TRBV15 to TRBJ1-3; TRBD1 matches 9 bases. Germline CDR1 and CDR2: LNHNV and YYDKDF (reference sequence). The CDR3 is 17 residues long. With V trimmed by 1 base and J by 3 bases, 7 bases remained unmatched.

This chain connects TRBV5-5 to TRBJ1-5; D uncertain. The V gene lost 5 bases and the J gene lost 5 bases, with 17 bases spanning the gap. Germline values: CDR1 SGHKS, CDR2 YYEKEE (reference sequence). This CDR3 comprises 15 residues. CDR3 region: CASRRGRVEDQPQHF. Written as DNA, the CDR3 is TGTGCCAGCAGAAGAGGGAGGGTAGAAGATCAGCCCCAGCATTTT.

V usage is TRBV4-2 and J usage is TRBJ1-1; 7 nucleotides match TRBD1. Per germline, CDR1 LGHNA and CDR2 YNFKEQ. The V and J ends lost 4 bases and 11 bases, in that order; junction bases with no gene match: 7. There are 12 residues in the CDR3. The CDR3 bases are TGTGCCAGCAGCCGAGACAGGGTTGGCGCTTTCTTT. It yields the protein CASSRDRVGAFF.

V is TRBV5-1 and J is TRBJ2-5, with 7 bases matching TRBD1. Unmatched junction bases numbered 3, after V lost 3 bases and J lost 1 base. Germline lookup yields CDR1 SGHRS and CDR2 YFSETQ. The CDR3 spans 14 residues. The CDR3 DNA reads TGCGCCAGCAGCTCACAGGGGTTCCAAGAGACCCAGTACTTC. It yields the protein CASSSQGFQETQYF.

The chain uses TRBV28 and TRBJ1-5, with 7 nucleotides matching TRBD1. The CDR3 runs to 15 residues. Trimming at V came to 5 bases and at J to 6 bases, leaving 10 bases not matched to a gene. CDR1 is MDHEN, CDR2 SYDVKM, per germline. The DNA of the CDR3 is TGTGCCAGCAGTAGAGACAGGGTTTTGGGTCAGCCCCAGCATTTT. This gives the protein CASSRDRVLGQPQHF.

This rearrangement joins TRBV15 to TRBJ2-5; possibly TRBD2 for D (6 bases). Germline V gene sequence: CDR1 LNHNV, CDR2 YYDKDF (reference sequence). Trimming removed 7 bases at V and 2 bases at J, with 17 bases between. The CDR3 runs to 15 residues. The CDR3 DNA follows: TGTGCCACCAAAGGTGATTCGCGGGGACAAGAGACCCAGTACTTC. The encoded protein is CATKGDSRGQETQYF.